The subject of this entry is one T cell receptor beta chain. This sample stems from a study of blood T cell repertoires in COVID-19. Overall study context: There were acute and convalescent COVID-19 samples, and they came from the United States, Italy and Spain. Sources were T cells, B-cell-depleted T cells, or PBMCs; the material itself was cDNA or gDNA.

This CDR3 is built from 12 residues. V dropped 7 bases and J dropped 10 bases, with 14 bases sitting between them. Germline CDR1 reads SGHAT; CDR2 reads FQNNGV. The table came from immunoSEQ multiplex PCR; TCRdb's copy has only in-frame clones and leaves some out. The sample comprises about 300,000 clones, around 92% of which are singletons, and approximately 2.9% rests with the top ten. Each participant's cohort was designated according to participant-reported clinical history. A PCR-confirmed or clinician-diagnosed COVID-19 case had contacted exposed participants within 2 weeks of entry. The genes are TRBV11-2 and TRBJ2-1; D perhaps matches TRBD2 (6 bases). Input material: PBMCs or T cells enriched from blood (not recorded which). This clonotype was sampled from a woman between 45 and 60 years old who had been exposed to COVID-19. The CDR3 sequence: CASTLGGREQFF. The DNA for the CDR3 is TGTGCCAGCACTCTAGGAGGGCGCGAGCAGTTCTTC.